This TCR beta chain originates from a study of technical replicates of blood from several donors. The table came from immunoSEQ multiplex PCR; TCRdb's copy has only in-frame clones and leaves some out. This repertoire shows approximately 87,000 clones, roughly 92% found once; its top ten account for about 0.24%. This clone is a singleton in its sample. This CDR3 has 16 amino acids. Looked up from germline, CDR1 is LNHNV and CDR2 is YYDKDF (reference sequence). The receptor's source is a human donor in good health. Material for sequencing was T cells isolated from PBMCs. V gene TRBV15 combines with J gene TRBJ2-7; the match to TRBD2 covers 7 bases. Written as DNA, the CDR3 is TGTGTCGAATCATGGACCGGGACTCTAGCGGAATACGAGCAGTACTTC. It yields the protein CVESWTGTLAEYEQYF.